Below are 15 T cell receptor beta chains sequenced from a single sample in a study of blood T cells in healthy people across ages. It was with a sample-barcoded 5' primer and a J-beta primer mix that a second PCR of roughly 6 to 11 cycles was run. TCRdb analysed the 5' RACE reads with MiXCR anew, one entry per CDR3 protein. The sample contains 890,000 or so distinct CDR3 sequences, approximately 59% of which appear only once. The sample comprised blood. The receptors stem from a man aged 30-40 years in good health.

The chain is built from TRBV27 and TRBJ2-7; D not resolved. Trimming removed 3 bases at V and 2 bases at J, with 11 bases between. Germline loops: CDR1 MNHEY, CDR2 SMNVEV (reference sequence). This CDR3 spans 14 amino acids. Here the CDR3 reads CASSFEGLTYEQYF. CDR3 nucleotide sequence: TGTGCCAGCAGTTTTGAAGGGCTTACCTACGAGCAGTACTTC.

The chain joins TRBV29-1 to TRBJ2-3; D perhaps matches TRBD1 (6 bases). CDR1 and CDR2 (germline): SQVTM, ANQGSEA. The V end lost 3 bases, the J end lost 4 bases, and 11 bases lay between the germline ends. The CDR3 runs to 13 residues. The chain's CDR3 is CSVDRQVADTQYF. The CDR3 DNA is TGCAGCGTTGATAGACAGGTTGCAGATACGCAGTATTTT.

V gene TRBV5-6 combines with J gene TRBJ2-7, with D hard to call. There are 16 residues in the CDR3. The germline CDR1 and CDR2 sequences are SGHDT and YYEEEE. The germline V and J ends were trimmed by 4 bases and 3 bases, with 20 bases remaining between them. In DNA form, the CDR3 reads TGTGCCAGCAGCCCGGGCATAGTTTGGGGAAACTACGAGCAGTACTTC. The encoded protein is CASSPGIVWGNYEQYF.

For the CDR3, the DNA is TGTGCCAGCAGCCGACATAGCAATCAGCCCCAGCATTTT. This codes for CASSRHSNQPQHF. This chain connects TRBV4-2 to TRBJ1-5; unclear D gene. Germline CDR1 and CDR2: LGHNA and YNFKEQ. The CDR3 has 13 amino acids. V shed 4 bases and J shed 0 bases, with 4 bases lying between them.

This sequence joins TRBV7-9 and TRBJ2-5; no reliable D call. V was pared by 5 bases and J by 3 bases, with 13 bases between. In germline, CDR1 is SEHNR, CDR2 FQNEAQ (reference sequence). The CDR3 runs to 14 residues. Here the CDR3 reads CASSPHRAEETQYF. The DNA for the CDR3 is TGTGCCAGCAGCCCGCATCGGGCTGAAGAGACCCAGTACTTC.

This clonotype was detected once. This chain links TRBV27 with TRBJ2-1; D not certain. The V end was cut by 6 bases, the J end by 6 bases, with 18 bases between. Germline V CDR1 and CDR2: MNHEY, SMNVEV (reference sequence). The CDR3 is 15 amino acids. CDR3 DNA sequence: TGTGCCAGCAGCCTGGGTACACCTTCGTTCAATGAGCAGTTCTTC. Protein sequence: CASSLGTPSFNEQFF.

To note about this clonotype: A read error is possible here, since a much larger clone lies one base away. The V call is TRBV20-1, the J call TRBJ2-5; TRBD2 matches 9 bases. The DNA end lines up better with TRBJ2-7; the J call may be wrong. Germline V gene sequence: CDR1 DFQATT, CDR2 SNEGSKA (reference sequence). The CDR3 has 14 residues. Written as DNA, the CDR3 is TGCAGTGCTAGAGGAAATAGCGGGGGCTACGAGCAGTACTTC. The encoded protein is CSARGNSGGYEQYF.

The CDR3 spells CASSEQEDYGYTF. The CDR3, as DNA: TGTGCCAGCAGTGAGCAGGAAGACTATGGCTACACCTTC. The chain joins TRBV2 to TRBJ1-2; D not resolved. The germline gives CDR1 SNHLY, CDR2 FYNNEI. The CDR3 has 13 amino acids. V lost 3 bases, J lost 3 bases, and 8 bases lay in between.

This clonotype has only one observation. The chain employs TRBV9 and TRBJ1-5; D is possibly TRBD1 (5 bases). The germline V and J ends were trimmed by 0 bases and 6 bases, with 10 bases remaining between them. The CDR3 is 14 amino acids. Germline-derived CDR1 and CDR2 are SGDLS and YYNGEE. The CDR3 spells CASSVGQNSQPQHF. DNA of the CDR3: TGTGCCAGCAGCGTAGGACAGAACTCTCAGCCCCAGCATTTT.

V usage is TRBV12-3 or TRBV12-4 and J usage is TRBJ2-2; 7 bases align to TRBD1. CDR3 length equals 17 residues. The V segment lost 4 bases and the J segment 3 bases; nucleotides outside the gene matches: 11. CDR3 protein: CASSSNSQGYDTGELFF. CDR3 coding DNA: TGTGCCAGCAGTTCGAACTCACAGGGGTATGACACCGGGGAGCTGTTTTTT.

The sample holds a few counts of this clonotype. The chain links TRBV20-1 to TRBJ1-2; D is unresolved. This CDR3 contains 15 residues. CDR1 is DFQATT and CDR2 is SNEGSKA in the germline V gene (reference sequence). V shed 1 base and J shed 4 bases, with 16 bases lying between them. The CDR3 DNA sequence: TGCAGTGCTAGAGCCATTCCCGCCCCCCTCTATGGCTACACCTTC. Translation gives CSARAIPAPLYGYTF.

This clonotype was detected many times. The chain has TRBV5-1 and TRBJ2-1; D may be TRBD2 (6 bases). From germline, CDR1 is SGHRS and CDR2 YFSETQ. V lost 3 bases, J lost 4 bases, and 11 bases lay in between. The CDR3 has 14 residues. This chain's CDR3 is CASSSGSGYNEQFF. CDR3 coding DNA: TGCGCCAGCAGCTCCGGGAGCGGATACAATGAGCAGTTCTTC.

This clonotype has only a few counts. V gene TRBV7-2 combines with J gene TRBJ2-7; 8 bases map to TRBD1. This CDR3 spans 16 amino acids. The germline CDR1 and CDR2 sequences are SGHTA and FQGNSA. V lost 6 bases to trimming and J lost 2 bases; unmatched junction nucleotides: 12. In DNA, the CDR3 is TGTGCCAGCAGTCACCGCGCCGGACAGGGTCCCTACGAGCAGTACTTC. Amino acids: CASSHRAGQGPYEQYF.

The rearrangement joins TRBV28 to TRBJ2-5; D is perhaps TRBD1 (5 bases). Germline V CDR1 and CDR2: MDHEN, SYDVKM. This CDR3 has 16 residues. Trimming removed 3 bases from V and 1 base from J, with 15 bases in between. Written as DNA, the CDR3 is TGTGCCAGCAGTTTCAACATCCACAGGTTCCAAGAGACCCAGTACTTC. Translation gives CASSFNIHRFQETQYF.

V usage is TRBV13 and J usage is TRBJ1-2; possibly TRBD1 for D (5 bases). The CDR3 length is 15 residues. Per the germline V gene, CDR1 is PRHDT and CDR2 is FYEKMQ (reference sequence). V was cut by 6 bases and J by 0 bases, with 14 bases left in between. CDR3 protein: CASRSRDLANYGYTF. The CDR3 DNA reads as TGTGCCAGCAGGTCCAGGGACCTAGCTAACTATGGCTACACCTTC.